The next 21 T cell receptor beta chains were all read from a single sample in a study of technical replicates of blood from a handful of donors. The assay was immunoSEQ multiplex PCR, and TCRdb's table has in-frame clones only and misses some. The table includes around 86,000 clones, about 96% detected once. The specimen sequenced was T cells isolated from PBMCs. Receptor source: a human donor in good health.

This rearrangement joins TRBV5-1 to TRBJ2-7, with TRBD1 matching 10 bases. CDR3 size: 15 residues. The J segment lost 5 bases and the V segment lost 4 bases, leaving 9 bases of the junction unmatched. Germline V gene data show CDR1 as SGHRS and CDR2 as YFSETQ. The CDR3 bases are TGCGCCAGCAGCAGACAGGGGGCTATCGGCCACGAGCAGTACTTC. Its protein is CASSRQGAIGHEQYF.

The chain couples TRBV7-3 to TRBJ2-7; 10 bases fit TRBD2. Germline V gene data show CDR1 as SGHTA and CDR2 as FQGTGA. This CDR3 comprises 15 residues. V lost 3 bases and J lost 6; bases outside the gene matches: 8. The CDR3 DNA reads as TGTGCCAGCAGCTTCGAAGCGGGGGGGACGTCCGAGCAGTACTTC. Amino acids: CASSFEAGGTSEQYF.

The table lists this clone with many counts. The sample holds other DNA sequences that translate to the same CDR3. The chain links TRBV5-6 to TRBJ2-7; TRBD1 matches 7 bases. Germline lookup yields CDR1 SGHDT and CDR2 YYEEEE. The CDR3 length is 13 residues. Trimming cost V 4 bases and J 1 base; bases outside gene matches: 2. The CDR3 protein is CASSPTGSYEQYF. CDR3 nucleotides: TGTGCCAGCAGCCCGACAGGGTCCTACGAGCAGTACTTC.

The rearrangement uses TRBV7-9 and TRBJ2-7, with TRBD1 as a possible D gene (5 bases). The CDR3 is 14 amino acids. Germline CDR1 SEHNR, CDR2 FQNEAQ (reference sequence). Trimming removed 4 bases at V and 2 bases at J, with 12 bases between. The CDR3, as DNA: TGTGCCAGCAGCTATTCCAGACAGACCTACGAGCAGTACTTC. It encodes CASSYSRQTYEQYF.

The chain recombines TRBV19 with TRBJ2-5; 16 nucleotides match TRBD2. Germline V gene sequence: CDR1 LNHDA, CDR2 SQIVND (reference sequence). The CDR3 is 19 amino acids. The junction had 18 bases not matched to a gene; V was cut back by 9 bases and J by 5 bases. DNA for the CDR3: TGTGCCAGAAAGACTATGGGACTAGCGGGAGGGCCGCACGGTGAGACCCAGTACTTC. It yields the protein CARKTMGLAGGPHGETQYF.

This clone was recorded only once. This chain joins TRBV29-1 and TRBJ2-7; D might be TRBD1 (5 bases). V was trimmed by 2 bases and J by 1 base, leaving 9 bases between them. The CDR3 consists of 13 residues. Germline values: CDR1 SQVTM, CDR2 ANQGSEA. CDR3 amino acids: CSVETGPSYEQYF. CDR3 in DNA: TGCAGCGTTGAAACAGGTCCTTCCTACGAGCAGTACTTC.

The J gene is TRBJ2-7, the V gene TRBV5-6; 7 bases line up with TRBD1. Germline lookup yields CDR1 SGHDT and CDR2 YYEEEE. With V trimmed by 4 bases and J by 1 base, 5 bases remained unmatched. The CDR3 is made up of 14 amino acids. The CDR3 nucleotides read TGTGCCAGCAGCCGGGGACAGCCTTCCTACGAGCAGTACTTC. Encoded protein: CASSRGQPSYEQYF.

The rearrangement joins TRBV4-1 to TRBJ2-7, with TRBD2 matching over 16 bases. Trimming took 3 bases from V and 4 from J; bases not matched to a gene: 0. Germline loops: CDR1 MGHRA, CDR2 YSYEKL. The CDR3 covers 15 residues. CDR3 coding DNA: TGCGCCAGCAGCCAGGGACTAGCGGGAGGGTACGAGCAGTACTTC. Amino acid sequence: CASSQGLAGGYEQYF.

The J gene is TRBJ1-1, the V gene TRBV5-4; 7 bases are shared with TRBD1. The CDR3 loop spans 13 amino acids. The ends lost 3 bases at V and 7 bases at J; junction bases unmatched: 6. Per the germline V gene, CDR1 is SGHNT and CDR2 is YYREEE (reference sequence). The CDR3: CASSSRGQDEAFF. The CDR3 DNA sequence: TGTGCCAGCAGCTCTAGGGGGCAGGATGAAGCTTTCTTT.

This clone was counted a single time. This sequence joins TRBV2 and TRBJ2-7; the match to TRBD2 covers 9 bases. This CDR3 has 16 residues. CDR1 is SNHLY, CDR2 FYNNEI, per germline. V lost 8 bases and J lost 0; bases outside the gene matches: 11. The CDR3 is CASLEGLAGNSYEQYF. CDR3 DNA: TGTGCCAGCCTTGAGGGGCTAGCGGGAAACTCCTACGAGCAGTACTTC.

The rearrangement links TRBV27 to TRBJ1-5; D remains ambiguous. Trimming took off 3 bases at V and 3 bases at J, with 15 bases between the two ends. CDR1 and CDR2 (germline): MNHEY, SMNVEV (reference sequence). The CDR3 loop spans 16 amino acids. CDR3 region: CASSFSNQANNQPQHF. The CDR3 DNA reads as TGTGCCAGCAGTTTCAGTAACCAGGCTAACAATCAGCCCCAGCATTTT.

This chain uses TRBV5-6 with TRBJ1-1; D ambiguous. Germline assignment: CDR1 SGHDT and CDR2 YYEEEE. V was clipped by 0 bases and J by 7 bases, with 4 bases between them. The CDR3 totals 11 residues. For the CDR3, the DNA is TGTGCCAGCAGCTTGGGCGGTGAAGCTTTCTTT. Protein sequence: CASSLGGEAFF.

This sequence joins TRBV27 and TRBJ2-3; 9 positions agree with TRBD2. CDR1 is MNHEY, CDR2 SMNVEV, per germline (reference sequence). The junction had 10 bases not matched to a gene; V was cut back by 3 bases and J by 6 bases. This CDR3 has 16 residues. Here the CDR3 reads CASSFAGGPEADTQYF. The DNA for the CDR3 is TGTGCCAGCAGTTTTGCGGGAGGGCCTGAGGCCGATACGCAGTATTTT.

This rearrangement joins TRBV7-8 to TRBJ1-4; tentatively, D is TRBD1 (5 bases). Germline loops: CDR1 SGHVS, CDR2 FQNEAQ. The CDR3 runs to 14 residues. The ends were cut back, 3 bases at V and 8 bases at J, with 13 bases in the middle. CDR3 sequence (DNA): TGTGCCAGCAGCTTGGGCAGGGAGGACGAAAAACTGTTTTTT. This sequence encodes CASSLGREDEKLFF.

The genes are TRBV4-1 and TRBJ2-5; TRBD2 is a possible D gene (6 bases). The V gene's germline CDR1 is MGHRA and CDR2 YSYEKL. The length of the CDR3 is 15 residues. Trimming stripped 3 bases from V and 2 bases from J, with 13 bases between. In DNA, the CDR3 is TGCGCCAGCAGCCATGTAGCGGACACTCAAGAGACCCAGTACTTC. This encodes CASSHVADTQETQYF.

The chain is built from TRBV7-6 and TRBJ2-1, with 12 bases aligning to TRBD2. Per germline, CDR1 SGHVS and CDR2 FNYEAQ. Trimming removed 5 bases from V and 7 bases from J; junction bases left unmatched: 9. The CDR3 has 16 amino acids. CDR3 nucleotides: TGTGCCAGCAGCCTATGGACTAGCGGGGTGTTAAATGAGCAGTTCTTC. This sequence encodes CASSLWTSGVLNEQFF.

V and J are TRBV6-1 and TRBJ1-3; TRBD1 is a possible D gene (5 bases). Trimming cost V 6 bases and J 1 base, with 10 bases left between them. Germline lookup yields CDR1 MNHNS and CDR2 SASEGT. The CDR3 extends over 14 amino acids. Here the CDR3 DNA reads TGTGCCAGCAGGGACATATTATCTGGAAACACCATATATTTT. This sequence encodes CASRDILSGNTIYF.

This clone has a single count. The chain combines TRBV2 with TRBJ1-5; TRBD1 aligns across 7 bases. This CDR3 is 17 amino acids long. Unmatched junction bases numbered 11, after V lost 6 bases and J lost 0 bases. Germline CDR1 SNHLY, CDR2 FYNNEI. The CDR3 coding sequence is TGTGCCAGCAGGGAGGGACAGATTTTTAATAGCAATCAGCCCCAGCATTTT. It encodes CASREGQIFNSNQPQHF.

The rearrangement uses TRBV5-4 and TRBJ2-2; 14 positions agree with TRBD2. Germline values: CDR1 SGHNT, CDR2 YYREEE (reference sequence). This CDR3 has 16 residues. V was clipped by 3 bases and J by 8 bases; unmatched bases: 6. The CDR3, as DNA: TGTGCCAGCAGCTGGACTAGCGGGGGGCCCCCGGGGGAGCTGTTTTTT. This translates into CASSWTSGGPPGELFF.

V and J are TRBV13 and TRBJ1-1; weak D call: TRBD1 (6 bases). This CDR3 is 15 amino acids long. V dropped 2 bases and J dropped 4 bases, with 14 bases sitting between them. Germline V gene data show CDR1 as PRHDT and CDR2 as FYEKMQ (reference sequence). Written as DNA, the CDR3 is TGTGCCAGCAGCTTAAGTGCGGGGGCGTTCACTGAAGCTTTCTTT. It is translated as CASSLSAGAFTEAFF.

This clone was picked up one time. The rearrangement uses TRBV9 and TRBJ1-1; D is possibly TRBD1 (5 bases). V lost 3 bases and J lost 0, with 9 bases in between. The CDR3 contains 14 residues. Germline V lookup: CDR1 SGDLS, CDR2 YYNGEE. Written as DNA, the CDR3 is TGTGCCAGCAGCGCCACAGGCATGAACACTGAAGCTTTCTTT. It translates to CASSATGMNTEAFF.